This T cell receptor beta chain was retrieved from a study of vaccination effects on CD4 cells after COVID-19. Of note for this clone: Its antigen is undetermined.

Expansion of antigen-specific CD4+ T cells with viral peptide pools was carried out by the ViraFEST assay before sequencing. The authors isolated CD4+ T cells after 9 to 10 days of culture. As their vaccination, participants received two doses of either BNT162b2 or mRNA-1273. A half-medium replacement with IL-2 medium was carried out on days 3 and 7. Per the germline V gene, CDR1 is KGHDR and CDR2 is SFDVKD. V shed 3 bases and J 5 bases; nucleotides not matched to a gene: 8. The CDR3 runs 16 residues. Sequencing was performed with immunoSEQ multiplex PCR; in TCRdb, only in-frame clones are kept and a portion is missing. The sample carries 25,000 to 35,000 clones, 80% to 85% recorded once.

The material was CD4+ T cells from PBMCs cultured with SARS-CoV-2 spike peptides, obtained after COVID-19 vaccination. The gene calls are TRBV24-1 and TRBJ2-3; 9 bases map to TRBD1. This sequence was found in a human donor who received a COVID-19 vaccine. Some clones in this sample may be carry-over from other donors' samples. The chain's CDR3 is CATSDSRQGVVDTQYF. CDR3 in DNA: TGTGCCACCAGTGATAGCAGACAGGGGGTTGTAGATACGCAGTATTTT.